This paragraph reports one TCR beta chain. Germline V gives CDR1 SQVTM, CDR2 ANQGSEA. The CDR3 covers 13 residues. Trimming took 4 bases from V and 7 from J, leaving 11 bases between them. The entry originates in a study of blood T cell repertoires in COVID-19. TCRdb's table, derived via immunoSEQ multiplex PCR, lists solely in-frame clones and lacks some. The sample consists of hundreds of thousands of clones, 70% to 90% of them appearing once. Adults between roughly 18 and 95 years of age took part from 20 to 25 US areas. Sequences were obtained from PBMCs or T cells enriched from blood (not recorded which). This receptor was obtained from a middle-aged woman with acute COVID-19. This rearrangement joins TRBV29-1 to TRBJ1-6, with D uncertain. The CDR3: CSVGAGPNSPLHF. The CDR3 DNA reads as TGCAGCGTTGGGGCAGGTCCCAATTCACCCCTCCACTTT. The variable domain in full, completed from reference TRBV29-1 and TRBJ1-6, reads SAVISQKPSRDICQRGTSLTIQCQVDSQVTMMFWYRQQPGQSLTLIATANQGSEATYESGFVIDKFPISRPNLTFSTLTVSNMSPEDSSIYLCSVGAGPNSPLHFGNGTRLTVT.